These T cell receptor beta chains were read from a single sample in a study of T cells in Graves' hyperthyroidism and ophthalmopathy. From the multiplex PCR reads, TCRdb called clonotypes with MiXCR, one entry per CDR3 protein. The table shows about 640,000 distinct CDR3 sequences, with around 21% occurring only once. Sequences were obtained from blood. Receptors originate from a man aged 25-40 years with Graves' ophthalmopathy. CDR3s leave out the opening cysteine and the closing phenylalanine or tryptophan. Each record gives: clone size, J gene, V gene, D gene, CDR3 protein. The D gene is left open where the match is weak. Size is omitted from some rows. Given values are once, few, many or a class for expanded clones.

clone size: NA; J gene: TRBJ1-6; V gene: TRBV6-5; D gene: NA; CDR3 protein: ASSYGWEDSPLH
clone size: NA; J gene: TRBJ2-5; V gene: TRBV2; D gene: NA; CDR3 protein: ASKGSQETQY
clone size: many; J gene: TRBJ2-4; V gene: TRBV7-8; D gene: NA; CDR3 protein: ASSLDRGGKNIQY
clone size: NA; J gene: TRBJ1-4; V gene: TRBV6-5; D gene: NA; CDR3 protein: ASSYRRGEKLF
clone size: few; J gene: TRBJ1-4; V gene: TRBV5-1; D gene: NA; CDR3 protein: ASRVRTSNEKLF
clone size: NA; J gene: TRBJ2-5; V gene: TRBV25-1; D gene: TRBD2; CDR3 protein: ASSGESEAGVVETQY
clone size: NA; J gene: TRBJ2-3; V gene: TRBV27; D gene: TRBD2; CDR3 protein: ASSMPAGLSPSTDTQY
clone size: once; J gene: TRBJ2-2; V gene: TRBV20-1; D gene: NA; CDR3 protein: SARVRGLGELF
clone size: NA; J gene: TRBJ1-2; V gene: TRBV25-1; D gene: NA; CDR3 protein: ASSEWGSGYT
clone size: NA; J gene: TRBJ1-2; V gene: TRBV29-1; D gene: NA; CDR3 protein: SVAPRGMAGYT
clone size: many; J gene: TRBJ2-7; V gene: TRBV6-1; D gene: NA; CDR3 protein: ASTRRGYHEQY
clone size: few; J gene: TRBJ2-2; V gene: TRBV2; D gene: TRBD2; CDR3 protein: ATGGGASSGELF
clone size: NA; J gene: TRBJ2-3; V gene: TRBV7-9; D gene: NA; CDR3 protein: ASSFLSDTQY
clone size: NA; J gene: TRBJ2-1; V gene: TRBV10-2; D gene: TRBD2; CDR3 protein: ASSDLVSGRGEQF
clone size: NA; J gene: TRBJ2-1; V gene: TRBV7-9; D gene: TRBD2; CDR3 protein: ASSQTSGRYNEQF
clone size: many; J gene: TRBJ1-5; V gene: TRBV28; D gene: NA; CDR3 protein: ASSLSRQTNQPQH
clone size: many; J gene: TRBJ2-7; V gene: TRBV30; D gene: NA; CDR3 protein: AWSRIYEQY
clone size: NA; J gene: TRBJ2-7; V gene: TRBV3-1; D gene: TRBD2; CDR3 protein: ASSPTSGRIYEQY
clone size: few; J gene: TRBJ1-1; V gene: TRBV6-1; D gene: NA; CDR3 protein: ASKVGEIMNTEAF
clone size: few; J gene: TRBJ2-1; V gene: TRBV9; D gene: TRBD2; CDR3 protein: ASSVAGREVRNEQF
clone size: many; J gene: TRBJ2-5; V gene: TRBV28; D gene: TRBD2; CDR3 protein: ASRGGGTQETQY
clone size: many; J gene: TRBJ2-5; V gene: TRBV18; D gene: TRBD2; CDR3 protein: ASSPVGGNQETQY
clone size: NA; J gene: TRBJ2-3; V gene: TRBV7-9; D gene: NA; CDR3 protein: ASSSPFGSDTQY
clone size: few; J gene: TRBJ2-2; V gene: TRBV30; D gene: TRBD2; CDR3 protein: AWIASGRGSGELF
clone size: NA; J gene: TRBJ2-7; V gene: TRBV7-9; D gene: NA; CDR3 protein: ASSLYDGTPREQY
clone size: few; J gene: TRBJ2-1; V gene: TRBV6-5; D gene: TRBD1; CDR3 protein: ASSTRQGDNEQF
clone size: few; J gene: TRBJ2-1; V gene: TRBV5-4; D gene: NA; CDR3 protein: ASSPEGSRGYNEQF
clone size: many; J gene: TRBJ2-5; V gene: TRBV2; D gene: NA; CDR3 protein: ASGFRVMETQY
clone size: few; J gene: TRBJ1-6; V gene: TRBV6-5; D gene: TRBD1; CDR3 protein: ASSYSSTGGSPLH
clone size: few; J gene: TRBJ1-2; V gene: TRBV20-1; D gene: TRBD1; CDR3 protein: SARDRAGYGYT
clone size: NA; J gene: TRBJ1-6; V gene: TRBV7-2; D gene: NA; CDR3 protein: ASSGDRSPLH
clone size: few; J gene: TRBJ2-5; V gene: TRBV20-1; D gene: TRBD2; CDR3 protein: SAREPSGRESQY
clone size: few; J gene: TRBJ2-1; V gene: TRBV20-1; D gene: TRBD2; CDR3 protein: SAMGLAGGHSYNEQF
clone size: NA; J gene: TRBJ1-2; V gene: TRBV19; D gene: NA; CDR3 protein: ASSMVEGELHYGYT
clone size: NA; J gene: TRBJ2-7; V gene: TRBV29-1; D gene: NA; CDR3 protein: STFQPRGSNEQY
clone size: few; J gene: TRBJ2-5; V gene: TRBV6-1; D gene: TRBD1; CDR3 protein: ASSPTGAPRETQY
clone size: few; J gene: TRBJ2-1; V gene: TRBV9; D gene: TRBD2; CDR3 protein: ASGLAGIYNEQF
clone size: few; J gene: TRBJ2-1; V gene: TRBV5-1; D gene: TRBD2; CDR3 protein: ASSFLAEPYNEQF
clone size: few; J gene: TRBJ2-7; V gene: TRBV9; D gene: TRBD2; CDR3 protein: ASSARGLAGEGEQY
clone size: NA; J gene: TRBJ2-7; V gene: TRBV19; D gene: NA; CDR3 protein: ASSIDVRGGEQY
clone size: NA; J gene: TRBJ1-5; V gene: TRBV20-1; D gene: TRBD1; CDR3 protein: SARRQGANQPQH
clone size: NA; J gene: TRBJ2-1; V gene: TRBV6-5; D gene: NA; CDR3 protein: ASSYSVVRLEQF
clone size: few; J gene: TRBJ2-3; V gene: TRBV2; D gene: NA; CDR3 protein: ASSEEGRYTDTQY
clone size: few; J gene: TRBJ2-2; V gene: TRBV6-1; D gene: NA; CDR3 protein: ASSRIRGSGELF